This passage covers 5 T cell receptor beta chains from one sample sequenced in a study of cytotoxic CD8 clonotypes in ibrutinib-treated CLL (dated by TCRdb to the early 2020s). Library preparation used the immunoSEQ multiplex PCR assay. TCRdb's version of the immuneACCESS table is confined to in-frame rearrangements and falls short of the full clone set. An unresolved V gene accounts for under half of the shortfall where checked; the remainder is of unknown origin. This sample is represented by tens of thousands of clones; roughly 65% of them were singletons. Together, the top ten hold more than 25% of the sample. Read against the paper, the sample's time point label means: roughly 2 years on ibrutinib. The sample was PBMCs, taken after 24 months of ibrutinib treatment. These receptors were collected from a human donor with chronic lymphocytic leukemia.

This clone qualifies as medium-sized (0.01 to 0.1%). The chain combines TRBV18 with TRBJ2-7; D uncertain. The CDR3 sequence is 13 residues long. Looked up from germline, CDR1 is KGHSH and CDR2 is LQKENI. Trimming took 6 bases from V and 7 from J, leaving 16 bases between them. CDR3 protein: CASSRDPGWEQYF. The DNA of the CDR3 is TGTGCCAGCTCCCGTGACCCCGGGTGGGAGCAGTACTTC.

The chain has TRBV20-1 and TRBJ1-2, with TRBD1 as a possible D gene (5 bases). This CDR3 has 11 amino acids. The V gene's germline CDR1 is DFQATT and CDR2 SNEGSKA (reference sequence). CDR3 coding DNA: TGCAGCCAGATGGGGGTGGGTGGCTACACCTTC. This sequence encodes CSQMGVGGYTF.

The V call is TRBV2, the J call TRBJ2-2; 8 positions agree with TRBD1. Trimming took 3 bases from V and 0 from J; bases not matched to a gene: 6. Germline assignment: CDR1 SNHLY and CDR2 FYNNEI. This CDR3 is 17 amino acids long. The CDR3 is CASSDDPGQANTGELFF. CDR3 DNA sequence: TGTGCCAGCAGTGACGATCCGGGACAGGCGAACACCGGGGAGCTGTTTTTT. Drawing the rest from reference TRBV2 and TRBJ2-2, the complete variable domain is EPEVTQTPSHQVTQMGQEVILRCVPISNHLYFYWYRQILGQKVEFLVSFYNNEISEKSEIFDDQFSVERPDGSNFTLKIRSTKLEDSAMYFCASSDDPGQANTGELFFGEGSRLTVL.

CDR3 in amino acids: CASRATRQGRQSPLHF. The CDR3 DNA reads as TGTGCCAGCAGAGCAACCAGACAGGGCAGGCAATCACCCCTCCACTTT. This chain joins TRBV25-1 and TRBJ1-6, with TRBD1 matching over 7 bases. The germline gives CDR1 MGHDK, CDR2 SYGVNS. V shed 6 bases, J shed 10 bases, and the junction held 15 bases outside the gene matches. The CDR3 has 16 amino acids. The complete variable domain, with remaining parts taken from reference TRBV25-1 and TRBJ1-6, reads EADIYQTPRYLVIGTGKKITLECSQTMGHDKMYWYQQDPGMELHLIHYSYGVNSTEKGDLSSESTVSRIRTEHFPLTLESARPSHTSQYLCASRATRQGRQSPLHFGNGTRLTVT.

The chain carries TRBV29-1 and TRBJ1-1, with D possibly being TRBD1 (5 bases). This CDR3 has 13 residues. Trimming cost V 6 bases and J 5 bases, with 16 bases left between them. Germline values: CDR1 SQVTM, CDR2 ANQGSEA. The CDR3 DNA reads as TGCAGCGTATCAACGACAGTTGGAACTGAAGCTTTCTTT. Protein: CSVSTTVGTEAFF.